This T cell receptor (beta chain) was observed in a study of blood T cell repertoires in COVID-19 (dated by TCRdb to 2018 to 2021). Turning to the overall study: Samples from collaborators originated in the United States, Italy and Spain and spanned both the acute and convalescent phases of COVID-19. The material from the prospective study consisted of cDNA or gDNA derived from T cells, B-cell-depleted T cells, or PBMCs. The dataset comprised deeply sampled blood TCRbeta repertoires from subjects exposed to, actively infected with, or recovered from COVID-19. The repertoires were made available in a free public database intended to serve as a resource for research on the immune response to SARS-CoV-2. Samples were obtained from the ongoing ImmuneRACE study (first 160 participants) and from some 1,200 subjects provided by 6 global collaborators. A de-identified subject ID, COVID-19 status, age in years and sex were almost always included in the sample metadata. Where available, HLA class I and class II types were obtained from metadata supplied by the sample provider rather than from assay-based typing. General findings and caveats noted by the study authors: Clinical and demographic metadata were provided uncurated, with the amount varying by source and participant.

Participants in the prospective study were aged 18 to 89 years, lived in under 30 United States geographic areas, and enrolled through a virtual design. In the prospective study, cohorts were assigned on the basis of participant-reported clinical history obtained from a screening survey and a study questionnaire. Recovered participants in ImmuneRACE Cohort 3 were defined as having two consecutive negative NP/OP PCR tests, clearance from a healthcare professional, or resolution of symptoms. In the prospective study, whole blood, serum and a nasopharyngeal or oropharyngeal swab were collected from each participant by mobile phlebotomists. Over a roughly two-month period, participants in the prospective study had the option of providing additional blood draws and questionnaires. Before DNA extraction, blood samples from the prospective study were shipped at room temperature or frozen. TCRbeta CDR3 regions were amplified from genomic DNA using the immunoSEQ Assay, a bias-controlled multiplex PCR. The paper's data handling went like this. The number of nucleated cells in each sample was estimated by amplification of reference gene primers within the assay. To quantify the absolute abundance of each unique TCRbeta CDR3 rearrangement, sequence reads were collapsed and filtered. Productive Simpson clonality was computed per sample as the square root of Simpson's diversity index over productive rearrangements. Not all clones reach the TCRdb copy of this immuneACCESS table, which keeps in-frame sequences only. Checked studies attribute under half of the gap to unresolved V genes and leave the rest unexplained. V and J calls and clone size are copied from that table; D and trimming were computed from the DNA. The sample table holds some 240,000 clones, of which 80% to 85% were seen once. The top ten clones comprise about 3.4% of the sample.

Sequences SGHRS (CDR1) and YFSETQ (CDR2) are obtained from the germline V gene. Reading from cysteine to phenylalanine, the CDR3 counts 14 amino acids. Just the 42-base CDR3 DNA is kept, in frame starting at base 1. Cut back by 4 bases and 0 bases, the V and J ends lie 11 bases apart. Turning to this clone: Its antigen is currently not known. Base qualities are not provided; no much larger clone lies one nucleotide away.

The clonotype comes from a man aged 50-60 years who had recovered from COVID-19. The sequencing input was PBMCs or T cells enriched from blood (not recorded which). Rearrangement joined TRBV5-1 to TRBJ2-7, with the D gene not confidently named. The sequence in DNA is TGCGCCAGCAGCCTGTACAGAACCTCCTACGAGCAGTACTTC. This codes for CASSLYRTSYEQYF.